This passage covers 27 T cell receptor beta chains from one sample sequenced in a study of Ad26.COV2.S vaccination and SARS-CoV-2 variants. Assay used: immunoSEQ multiplex PCR; TCRdb lists only in-frame clones, some missing. The sample consists of some 340,000 clones, approximately 86% of them appearing once. Sample treatment: around 19 received Ad26.COV2.S at low or high dose, single or two shots; about 5 received placebo; per-sample allocation not given. It was on day 63 after the first vaccine or placebo injection that samples were taken. The sequencing here drew on peripheral blood, taken in a trial of Ad26.COV2.S vaccine versus placebo. These receptors were obtained from a person aged 18-65 years who received the Ad26.COV2.S COVID-19 vaccine or a placebo.

The rearrangement links TRBV5-8 to TRBJ2-1, with D uncertain. The CDR3 contains 12 residues. Trimming shortened V by 4 bases and J by 5 bases, and 7 bases separated the two germline ends. Germline CDR1 reads SGHTS; CDR2 reads YDEGEE. CDR3 amino acids: CASSPFNNEQFF. The CDR3 nucleotides are TGTGCCAGCAGCCCGTTTAACAATGAGCAGTTCTTC.

The chain is built from TRBV5-5 and TRBJ2-7; 9 bases agree with TRBD2. After removal of 1 base from V and 4 bases from J, the junction contained 9 bases not matched to a gene. Germline lookup yields CDR1 SGHKS and CDR2 YYEKEE (reference sequence). There are 16 residues in the CDR3. CDR3 sequence (DNA): TGTGCCAGCAGCTTGTTGGGTAGCGGGGGTGTTTACGAGCAGTACTTC. Translation: CASSLLGSGGVYEQYF. The complete variable domain, with remaining parts taken from reference TRBV5-5 and TRBJ2-7, reads DAGVTQSPTHLIKTRGQQVTLRCSPISGHKSVSWYQQVLGQGPQFIFQYYEKEERGRGNFPDRFSARQFPNYSSELNVNALLLGDSALYLCASSLLGSGGVYEQYFGPGTRLTVT.

This CDR3 reads CASSLWDRGETQYF. The CDR3 DNA follows: TGTGCCAGCAGCCTCTGGGACAGGGGAGAGACCCAGTACTTC. The chain employs TRBV3-1 (or the pseudogene TRBV3-2) and TRBJ2-5; TRBD1 agrees at 10 bases. V was clipped by 4 bases and J by 4 bases; unmatched bases: 3. Germline CDR1 reads LGHDT; CDR2 reads YNNKEL (reference sequence). The CDR3 covers 14 residues.

The chain links TRBV11-2 to TRBJ2-1; D perhaps matches TRBD1 (5 bases). Germline assignment: CDR1 SGHAT and CDR2 FQNNGV. V shed 8 bases and J shed 1 base, with 15 bases lying between them. The CDR3 extends over 15 amino acids. CDR3 nucleotides: TGTGCCAGCCAAAGGACAATCAAGTCCTACAATGAGCAGTTCTTC. It codes for CASQRTIKSYNEQFF.

This clone was counted a single time. The V and J genes are TRBV19 and TRBJ1-6, with TRBD1 matching 9 bases. Germline CDR1 and CDR2: LNHDA and SQIVND (reference sequence). The CDR3 length is 14 residues. With 4 bases clipped from V and 13 bases from J, the junction kept 8 bases outside the gene matches. This chain's CDR3 is CASSTTGGASPLHF. The CDR3 bases are TGTGCCAGTAGTACAACAGGGGGCGCATCCCCCCTCCACTTT. Together with reference TRBV19 and TRBJ1-6, the CDR3 gives the full variable domain: DGGITQSPKYLFRKEGQNVTLSCEQNLNHDAMYWYRQDPGQGLRLIYYSQIVNDFQKGDIAEGYSVSREKKESFPLTVTSAQKNPTAFYLCASSTTGGASPLHFGNGTRLTVT.

The chain carries TRBV5-1 and TRBJ2-5, with unresolved D. This CDR3 has 16 residues. Germline assignment: CDR1 SGHRS and CDR2 YFSETQ. With 0 bases removed from V and 2 bases from J, the gap between germline ends came to 14 bases. CDR3 nucleotides: TGCGCCAGCAGCTTGGCCACTCTGCACAGTCAAGAGACCCAGTACTTC. Protein: CASSLATLHSQETQYF.

This clone has more than one count but fewer than ten. The rearrangement uses TRBV6-2 or TRBV6-3 and TRBJ1-6; TRBD1 matches 10 bases. Trimming cost V 7 bases and J 10 bases; bases outside gene matches: 16. Per the germline V gene, CDR1 is MNHEY and CDR2 is SVGEGT. This CDR3 contains 17 residues. This CDR3 reads CASTPNLRTGGRSPLHF. In DNA form, the CDR3 reads TGTGCCAGCACCCCCAACCTACGGACAGGGGGAAGGTCACCCCTCCACTTT.

The chain joins TRBV3-1 (or the pseudogene TRBV3-2) to TRBJ2-5, with 7 nucleotides matching TRBD2. Unmatched junction bases numbered 8, after V lost 1 base and J lost 6 bases. The CDR3 loop spans 15 amino acids. CDR1 and CDR2 (germline): LGHDT, YNNKEL (reference sequence). CDR3 DNA sequence: TGTGCCAGCAGCCAAGGTTGGAGCGGGGAACAGACCCAGTACTTC. It is translated as CASSQGWSGEQTQYF.

The chain joins TRBV28 to TRBJ2-7; D might be TRBD1 (5 bases). This CDR3 is built from 18 residues. The germline gives CDR1 MDHEN, CDR2 SYDVKM. Trimming cost V 7 bases and J 0 bases, with 25 bases left between them. Here the CDR3 reads CASMASPGKGPSSYEQYF. The CDR3 region has the DNA TGTGCCAGCATGGCATCCCCAGGGAAAGGCCCCAGCTCCTACGAGCAGTACTTC.

V and J are TRBV2 and TRBJ2-2; D might be TRBD1 (6 bases). Germline V lookup: CDR1 SNHLY, CDR2 FYNNEI. The CDR3 is made up of 18 amino acids. V was shortened by 7 bases and J by 1 base, with 22 bases between the two germline ends. CDR3 in amino acids: CASTLTITGNGNTGELFF. The DNA of the CDR3 is TGTGCCAGCACCCTTACAATCACAGGGAACGGGAACACCGGGGAGCTGTTTTTT.

This clone occurred once. In nucleotides, the CDR3 is TGCGCCAGCAGCTTGGACAGACATTCACCCCTCCACTTT. Protein sequence: CASSLDRHSPLHF. The rearrangement links TRBV5-1 to TRBJ1-6, with no clear D. CDR3 length equals 13 residues. V was cut by 0 bases and J by 8 bases, with 6 bases left in between. From germline, CDR1 is SGHRS and CDR2 YFSETQ.

The chain combines TRBV29-1 with TRBJ1-2, with 8 positions matching TRBD1. Per germline, CDR1 SQVTM and CDR2 ANQGSEA. V gave up 4 bases and J gave up 0 bases; unmatched junction bases: 4. The CDR3 consists of 14 residues. The chain's CDR3 is CSVGDRRTNYGYTF. The CDR3 coding sequence is TGCAGCGTTGGGGACAGGCGGACTAACTATGGCTACACCTTC.

Judged by abundance, this clone is medium-sized (0.01 to 0.1%). The rearrangement links TRBV30 to TRBJ2-7, with 7 positions matching TRBD2. J lost 3 bases, V lost 7 bases, and 9 bases had no gene match. Germline V gene sequence: CDR1 GTSNPN, CDR2 SVGIG (reference sequence). The CDR3 length is 13 residues. The CDR3 is CAYTVAGDYEQYF. In nucleotides, the CDR3 is TGTGCCTACACAGTGGCGGGGGACTACGAGCAGTACTTC.

This chain links TRBV5-1 with TRBJ2-7, with TRBD2 matching 9 bases. V gave up 2 bases and J gave up 6 bases; unmatched junction bases: 9. The germline V gene encodes CDR1 SGHRS and CDR2 YFSETQ. This CDR3 spans 15 amino acids. CDR3 sequence (DNA): TGCGCCAGCAGCTTCCAAGGCGGGGGGGCTGTCGAGCAGTACTTC. Its translation: CASSFQGGGAVEQYF.

The chain joins TRBV13 to TRBJ2-7, with D uncertain. Trimming removed 6 bases from V and 0 bases from J, with 12 bases in between. CDR1 and CDR2 from the germline V gene are PRHDT and FYEKMQ (reference sequence). The length of the CDR3 is 14 residues. The CDR3 nucleotides read TGTGCCAGCAGTTTTAGGGCTTACTCCTACGAGCAGTACTTC. It codes for CASSFRAYSYEQYF.

The V and J genes are TRBV9 and TRBJ2-5; 8 bases line up with TRBD2. V lost 0 bases, J lost 5 bases, and 9 bases stayed unmatched. The CDR3 is made up of 16 amino acids. In germline, CDR1 is SGDLS, CDR2 YYNGEE. The CDR3 loop reads CASSVGGGPPGETQYF. CDR3 in DNA: TGTGCCAGCAGCGTAGGCGGGGGGCCCCCCGGGGAGACCCAGTACTTC.

The CDR3 loop reads CASSLAQTGYNSPLHF. The CDR3 region has the DNA TGCGCCAGCAGCTTGGCTCAAACAGGGTATAATTCACCCCTCCACTTT. The rearrangement uses TRBV5-1 and TRBJ1-6, with TRBD1 as a possible D gene (6 bases). Germline loops: CDR1 SGHRS, CDR2 YFSETQ. This CDR3 comprises 16 residues. V shed 0 bases and J shed 4 bases, with 11 bases lying between them.

The chain links TRBV27 to TRBJ2-5, with D maybe TRBD1 (5 bases). The V end lost 6 bases, the J end lost 5 bases, and 16 bases lay between the germline ends. This CDR3 region has 14 residues. CDR1 and CDR2 (germline): MNHEY, SMNVEV (reference sequence). CDR3 coding DNA: TGTGCCAGCAGCTATACCCAGGGAAGGGAGACCCAGTACTTC. It yields the protein CASSYTQGRETQYF.

J is TRBJ2-7 and V is TRBV2; maybe TRBD1 (6 bases). Germline-derived CDR1 and CDR2 are SNHLY and FYNNEI. The CDR3 has 15 residues. Between the trimmed V and J ends, which lost 2 bases and 3 bases, there was a span of 14 bases. The CDR3 is CASSERGQGIYEQYF. The CDR3 DNA is TGTGCCAGCAGTGAACGGGGCCAGGGGATCTACGAGCAGTACTTC.

Note on this clone: At one of its ends the junction is not consistent with the germline gene, which may arise from a read error. The chain employs TRBV5-4 and TRBJ2-1, with unresolved D. The CDR3 spans 13 residues. Looked up from germline, CDR1 is SGHNT and CDR2 is YYREEE (reference sequence). CDR3: CASTLSSYNEQFF. CDR3 bases: TGTGCCAGCACCTTGAGCTCCTACAATGAGCAGTTCTTC.

The chain uses TRBV10-3 and TRBJ2-3; 9 nucleotides align to TRBD1. V trimming: 3 bases; J trimming: 4 bases; junction bases outside the gene matches: 11. Germline assignment: CDR1 ENHRY and CDR2 SYGVKD. This CDR3 is 17 amino acids long. CDR3 sequence: CAISDTSPGQGSDTQYF. The CDR3 nucleotides read TGTGCCATCAGTGATACTTCACCGGGACAGGGCTCAGATACGCAGTATTTT.

The chain joins TRBV29-1 to TRBJ1-2; D call uncertain. The CDR3 is made up of 12 amino acids. The V gene's germline CDR1 is SQVTM and CDR2 ANQGSEA. V lost 2 bases, J lost 2 bases, and 6 bases lay in between. As DNA, the CDR3 is TGCAGCGTTGAATATGCCAACTATGGCTACACCTTC. Its translation: CSVEYANYGYTF.

The chain carries TRBV7-2 and TRBJ1-1; TRBD1 matches 9 bases. The CDR3 length is 15 residues. V shed 2 bases, J shed 4 bases, and the junction held 5 bases outside the gene matches. The germline CDR1 and CDR2 sequences are SGHTA and FQGNSA. For the CDR3, the DNA is TGTGCCAGCAGCTTAAAACAGGGGGCGGCCACTGAAGCTTTCTTT. Residues: CASSLKQGAATEAFF.

This clone showed up just once. V usage is TRBV5-6 and J usage is TRBJ2-3; TRBD1 agrees at 11 bases. The trim removed 4 bases at V and 2 bases at J, leaving 6 bases unmatched. Germline V gene lookup returns CDR1 SGHDT and CDR2 YYEEEE. The CDR3 is made up of 16 amino acids. CDR3 protein: CASSQDRGRITDTQYF. The CDR3 DNA reads TGTGCCAGCAGCCAGGACAGGGGGCGGATCACAGATACGCAGTATTTT.

The chain couples TRBV5-1 to TRBJ2-5; 12 bases line up with TRBD2. The CDR3 is 18 amino acids. With 0 bases clipped from V and 2 bases from J, the junction kept 8 bases outside the gene matches. Germline V lookup: CDR1 SGHRS, CDR2 YFSETQ. In DNA, the CDR3 is TGCGCCAGCAGCTTGGGCAGGACTAGCGGGGAACTACAAGAGACCCAGTACTTC. This codes for CASSLGRTSGELQETQYF.

The J gene is TRBJ1-1, the V gene TRBV6-2 or TRBV6-3; no clear D gene. The CDR3 runs 14 residues. V was shortened by 0 bases and J by 5 bases, with 10 bases between the two germline ends. Germline values: CDR1 MNHEY, CDR2 SVGEGT. The CDR3 region has the DNA TGTGCCAGCAGTTACTCGAGTAGAAGGACTGAAGCTTTCTTT. It translates to CASSYSSRRTEAFF.

The chain combines TRBV7-7 with TRBJ1-6; D gene unclear. Trimming left V 7 bases short and J 9 bases short, with 16 bases between. CDR3 size: 14 residues. Germline V gives CDR1 SSHAT, CDR2 FNYEAQ (reference sequence). CDR3 in DNA: TGTGCCAGCAACCTACCCCTTTGGAGTTCACCCCTCCACTTT. This codes for CASNLPLWSSPLHF. The complete variable domain, with remaining parts taken from reference TRBV7-7 and TRBJ1-6, reads GAGVSQSPRYKVTKRGQDVTLRCDPISSHATLYWYQQALGQGPEFLTYFNYEAQPDKSGLPSDRFSAERPEGSISTLTIQRTEQRDSAMYRCASNLPLWSSPLHFGNGTRLTVT.